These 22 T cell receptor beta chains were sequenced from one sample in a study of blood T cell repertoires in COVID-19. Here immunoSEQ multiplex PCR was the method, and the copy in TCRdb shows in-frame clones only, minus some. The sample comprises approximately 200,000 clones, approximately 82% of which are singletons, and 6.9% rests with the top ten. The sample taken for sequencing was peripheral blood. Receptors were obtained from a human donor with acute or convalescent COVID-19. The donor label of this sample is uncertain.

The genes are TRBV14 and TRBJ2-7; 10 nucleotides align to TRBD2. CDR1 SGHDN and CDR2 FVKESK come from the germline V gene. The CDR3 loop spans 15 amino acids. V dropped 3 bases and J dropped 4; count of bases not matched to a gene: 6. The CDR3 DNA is TGTGCCAGCAGCCAGTCTAGCGGGAGCTGGTACGAGCAGTACTTC. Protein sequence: CASSQSSGSWYEQYF.

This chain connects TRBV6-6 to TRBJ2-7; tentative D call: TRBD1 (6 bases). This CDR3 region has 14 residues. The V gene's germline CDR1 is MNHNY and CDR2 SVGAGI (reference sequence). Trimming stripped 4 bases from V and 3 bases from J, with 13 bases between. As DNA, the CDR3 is TGTGCCAGCAGTTGGGGGCAGGGAAACTACGAGCAGTACTTC. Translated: CASSWGQGNYEQYF.

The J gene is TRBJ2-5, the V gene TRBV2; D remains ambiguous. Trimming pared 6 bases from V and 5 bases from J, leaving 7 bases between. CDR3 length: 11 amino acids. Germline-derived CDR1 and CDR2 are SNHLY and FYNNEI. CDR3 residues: CASRDMETQYF. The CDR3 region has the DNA TGTGCCAGCAGAGACATGGAGACCCAGTACTTC.

In DNA, the CDR3 is TGTGCCAGCAGTTTGCTAGCGGGAGTAGATACGCAGTATTTT. It is translated as CASSLLAGVDTQYF. The V call is TRBV28, the J call TRBJ2-3, with 10 bases aligning to TRBD2. Germline values: CDR1 MDHEN, CDR2 SYDVKM. The CDR3 loop spans 14 amino acids. The V and J ends lost 3 bases and 5 bases, in that order; junction bases with no gene match: 2.

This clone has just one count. CDR3 sequence: CASSLTGENIQYF. The CDR3, as DNA: TGTGCCAGCAGTTTAACGGGAGAAAACATTCAGTACTTC. The chain couples TRBV27 to TRBJ2-4; possible D gene TRBD2, 6 bases. Trimming stripped 2 bases from V and 5 bases from J, with 7 bases between. CDR1 MNHEY and CDR2 SMNVEV come from the germline V gene (reference sequence). The CDR3 consists of 13 residues.

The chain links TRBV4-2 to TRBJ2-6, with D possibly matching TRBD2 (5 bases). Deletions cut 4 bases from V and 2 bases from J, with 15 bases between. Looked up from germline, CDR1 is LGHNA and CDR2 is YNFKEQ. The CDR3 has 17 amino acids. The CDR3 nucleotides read TGTGCCAGCAGCCCCCGGGAACTAGTAACTGGGGCCAACGTCCTGACTTTC. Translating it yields CASSPRELVTGANVLTF.

The CDR3 nucleotides read TGCGCCAGCAGTGAGTCGGGACAGGGGGGCATTCAGTACTTC. Translated: CASSESGQGGIQYF. The chain is built from TRBV10-1 and TRBJ2-4, with TRBD1 identical over 11 bases. CDR3 length: 14 amino acids. Germline V gives CDR1 WNHNN, CDR2 SYGVQD (reference sequence). J lost 9 bases, V lost 0 bases, and 1 base had no gene match.

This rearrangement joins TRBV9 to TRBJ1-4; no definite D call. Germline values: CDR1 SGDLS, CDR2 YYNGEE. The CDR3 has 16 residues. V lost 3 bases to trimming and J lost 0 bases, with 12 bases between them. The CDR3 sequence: CASSALIPATNEKLFF. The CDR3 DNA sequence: TGTGCCAGCAGCGCACTCATACCGGCAACTAATGAAAAACTGTTTTTT.

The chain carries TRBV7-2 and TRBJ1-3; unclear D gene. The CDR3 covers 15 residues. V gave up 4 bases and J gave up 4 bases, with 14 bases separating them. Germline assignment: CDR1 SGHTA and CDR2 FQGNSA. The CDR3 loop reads CASSSSREGGNTIYF. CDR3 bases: TGTGCCAGCAGCTCCTCGAGGGAAGGGGGAAACACCATATATTTT. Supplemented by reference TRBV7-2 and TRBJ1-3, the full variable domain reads GAGVSQSPSNKVTEKGKDVELRCDPISGHTALYWYRQSLGQGLEFLIYFQGNSAPDKSGLPSDRFSAERTGGSVSTLTIQRTQQEDSAVYLCASSSSREGGNTIYFGEGSWLTVV.

The CDR3 DNA follows: TGTGCCAGCAGCTTAAGACAGGCGCCTAATGGCTACACCTTC. Translating it yields CASSLRQAPNGYTF. The chain is built from TRBV13 and TRBJ1-2; possible D gene TRBD1, 6 bases. CDR1 and CDR2 (germline): PRHDT, FYEKMQ (reference sequence). V gave up 2 bases and J gave up 6 bases, with 13 bases separating them. The CDR3 extends over 14 amino acids. The full variable domain, its missing parts supplied by reference TRBV13 and TRBJ1-2, is AAGVIQSPRHLIKEKRETATLKCYPIPRHDTVYWYQQGPGQDPQFLISFYEKMQSDKGSIPDRFSAQQFSDYHSELNMSSLELGDSALYFCASSLRQAPNGYTFGSGTRLTVV.

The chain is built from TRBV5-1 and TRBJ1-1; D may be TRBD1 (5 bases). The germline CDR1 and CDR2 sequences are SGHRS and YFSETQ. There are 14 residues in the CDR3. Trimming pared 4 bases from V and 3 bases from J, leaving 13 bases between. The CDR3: CASSTRTGDTEAFF. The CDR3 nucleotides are TGCGCCAGCAGCACCCGTACAGGAGACACTGAAGCTTTCTTT.

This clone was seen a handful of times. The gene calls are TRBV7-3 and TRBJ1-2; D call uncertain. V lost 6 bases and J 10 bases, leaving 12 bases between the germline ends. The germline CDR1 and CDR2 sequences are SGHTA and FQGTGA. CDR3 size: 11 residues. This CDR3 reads CASRQDTDYTF. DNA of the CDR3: TGTGCCAGCAGGCAAGACACGGACTACACCTTC. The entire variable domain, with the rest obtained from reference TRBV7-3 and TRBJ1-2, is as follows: GAGVSQTPSNKVTEKGKYVELRCDPISGHTALYWYRQSLGQGPEFLIYFQGTGAADDSGLPNDRFFAVRPEGSVSTLKIQRTERGDSAVYLCASRQDTDYTFGSGTRLTVV.

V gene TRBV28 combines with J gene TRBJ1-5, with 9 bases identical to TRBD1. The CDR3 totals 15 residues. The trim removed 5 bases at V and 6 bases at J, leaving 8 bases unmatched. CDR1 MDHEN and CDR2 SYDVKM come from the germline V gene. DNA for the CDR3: TGTGCCAGCAGTCTTGGGACAGGGAGGGCTCAGCCCCAGCATTTT. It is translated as CASSLGTGRAQPQHF.

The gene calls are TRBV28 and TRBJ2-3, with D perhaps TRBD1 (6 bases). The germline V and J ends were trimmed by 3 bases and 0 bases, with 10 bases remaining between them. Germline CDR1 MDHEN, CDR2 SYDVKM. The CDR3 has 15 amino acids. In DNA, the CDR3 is TGTGCCAGCAGTTTCGCCAGGGGTAGCACAGATACGCAGTATTTT. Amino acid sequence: CASSFARGSTDTQYF.

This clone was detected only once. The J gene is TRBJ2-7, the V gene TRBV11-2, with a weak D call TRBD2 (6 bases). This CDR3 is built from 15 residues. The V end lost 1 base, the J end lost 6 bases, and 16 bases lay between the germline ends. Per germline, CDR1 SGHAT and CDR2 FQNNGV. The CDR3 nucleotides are TGTGCCAGCAGCTTAGGGGCACTAGCCTTCATCGAGCAGTACTTC. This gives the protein CASSLGALAFIEQYF.

In DNA form, the CDR3 reads TGTGCCAGCAGCGCCTGGACTAGTAGTTACGAGCAGTACTTC. This gives the protein CASSAWTSSYEQYF. The chain links TRBV7-8 to TRBJ2-7, with TRBD2 matching 7 bases. Germline V lookup: CDR1 SGHVS, CDR2 FQNEAQ. Unmatched junction bases numbered 8, after V lost 5 bases and J lost 4 bases. The CDR3 totals 14 residues.

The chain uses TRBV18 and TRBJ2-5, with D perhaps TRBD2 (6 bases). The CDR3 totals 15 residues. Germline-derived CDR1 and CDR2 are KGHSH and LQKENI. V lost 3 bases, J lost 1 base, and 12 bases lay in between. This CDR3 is CASSPDGGTQETQYF. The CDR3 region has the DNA TGTGCCAGCTCACCCGACGGCGGGACCCAAGAGACCCAGTACTTC.

The chain's CDR3 is CASSFSGSSYNEQFF. As DNA, the CDR3 is TGTGCCAGCAGTTTTAGCGGAAGCTCCTACAATGAGCAGTTCTTC. This chain connects TRBV27 to TRBJ2-1; D possibly corresponds to TRBD2 (6 bases). This CDR3 contains 15 residues. Germline V gene lookup returns CDR1 MNHEY and CDR2 SMNVEV (reference sequence). V was shortened by 3 bases and J by 0 bases, with 9 bases between the two germline ends.

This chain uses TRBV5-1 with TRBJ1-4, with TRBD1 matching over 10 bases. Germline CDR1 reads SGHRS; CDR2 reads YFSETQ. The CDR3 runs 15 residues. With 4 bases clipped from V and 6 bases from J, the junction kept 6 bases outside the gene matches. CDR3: CASSPGTGADEKLFF. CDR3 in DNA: TGCGCCAGCAGCCCCGGGACAGGGGCTGATGAAAAACTGTTTTTT. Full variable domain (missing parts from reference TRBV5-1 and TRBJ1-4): KAGVTQTPRYLIKTRGQQVTLSCSPISGHRSVSWYQQTPGQGLQFLFEYFSETQRNKGNFPGRFSGRQFSNSRSEMNVSTLELGDSALYLCASSPGTGADEKLFFGSGTQLSVL.

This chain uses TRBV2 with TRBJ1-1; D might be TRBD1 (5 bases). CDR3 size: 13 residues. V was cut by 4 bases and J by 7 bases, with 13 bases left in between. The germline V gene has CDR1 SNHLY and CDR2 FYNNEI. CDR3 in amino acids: CASSVQGLVEAFF. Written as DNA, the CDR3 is TGTGCCAGCAGTGTTCAGGGCTTGGTTGAAGCTTTCTTT.

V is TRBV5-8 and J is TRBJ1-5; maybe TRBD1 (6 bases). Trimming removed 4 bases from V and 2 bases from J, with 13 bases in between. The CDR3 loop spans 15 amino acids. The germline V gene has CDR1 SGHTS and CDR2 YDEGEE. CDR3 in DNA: TGTGCCAGCAGCAAGGGGGAGAAGGGCAATCAGCCCCAGCATTTT. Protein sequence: CASSKGEKGNQPQHF.

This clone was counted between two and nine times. The CDR3 sequence: CASSLSQTGYEQYF. CDR3 sequence (DNA): TGTGCCAGCTCACTCTCCCAGACTGGCTACGAGCAGTACTTC. The V and J genes are TRBV18 and TRBJ2-7, with unresolved D. Looked up from germline, CDR1 is KGHSH and CDR2 is LQKENI. V was shortened by 4 bases and J by 3 bases, with 13 bases between the two germline ends. This CDR3 is 14 amino acids long.